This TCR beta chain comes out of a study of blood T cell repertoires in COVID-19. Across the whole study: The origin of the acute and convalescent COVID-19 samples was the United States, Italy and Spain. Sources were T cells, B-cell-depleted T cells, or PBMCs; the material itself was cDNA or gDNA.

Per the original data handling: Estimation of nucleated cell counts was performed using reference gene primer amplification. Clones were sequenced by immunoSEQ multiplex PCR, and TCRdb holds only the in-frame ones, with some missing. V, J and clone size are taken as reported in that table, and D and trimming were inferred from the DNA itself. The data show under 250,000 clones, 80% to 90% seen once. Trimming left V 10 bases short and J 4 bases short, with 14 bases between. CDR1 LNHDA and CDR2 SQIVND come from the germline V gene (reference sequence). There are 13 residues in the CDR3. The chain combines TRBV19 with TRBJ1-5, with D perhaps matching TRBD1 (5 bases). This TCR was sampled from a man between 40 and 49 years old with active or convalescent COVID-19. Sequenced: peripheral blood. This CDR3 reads CATGVQTNQPQHF. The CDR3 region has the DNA TGTGCCACGGGGGTACAGACGAATCAGCCCCAGCATTTT.